This T cell receptor (beta chain) came from a study of T-cell memory formation after mild COVID-19. Regarding the study as a whole: Contracting CD4+ clones were located mainly in CM and EM, and CD8+ clones in EMRA. Researchers found some responding clones in pre-infection memory, a sign that cross-reactive memory joined. Day 37-peaking second-wave clones had unconfirmed SARS-CoV-2 specificity.

This clonotype was counted between two and nine times. Its antigen is not identified. V was cut by 2 bases and J by 5 bases, with 18 bases left in between. CDR3 length equals 16 residues. CDR1 and CDR2 (germline): SEHNR, FQNEAQ (reference sequence). TCRdb redid the calling of the 5' RACE reads with MiXCR, one entry per CDR3 protein. The sample has more than 250,000 distinct CDR3 sequences; 16% are singletons. Sequenced sample: PBMCs or a T cell subset sorted from them (not recorded which). This sequence was found in a man in his late teens or twenties who had mild COVID-19 (a few samples of this study predate the infection). Cell type and time point are not known. This sequence joins TRBV7-9 and TRBJ1-1; possibly TRBD1 for D (5 bases). Here the CDR3 DNA reads TGTGCCAGCAGCTTAAGTGGAGGCAGCGGGGGAACTGAAGCTTTCTTT. Translating gives CASSLSGGSGGTEAFF.